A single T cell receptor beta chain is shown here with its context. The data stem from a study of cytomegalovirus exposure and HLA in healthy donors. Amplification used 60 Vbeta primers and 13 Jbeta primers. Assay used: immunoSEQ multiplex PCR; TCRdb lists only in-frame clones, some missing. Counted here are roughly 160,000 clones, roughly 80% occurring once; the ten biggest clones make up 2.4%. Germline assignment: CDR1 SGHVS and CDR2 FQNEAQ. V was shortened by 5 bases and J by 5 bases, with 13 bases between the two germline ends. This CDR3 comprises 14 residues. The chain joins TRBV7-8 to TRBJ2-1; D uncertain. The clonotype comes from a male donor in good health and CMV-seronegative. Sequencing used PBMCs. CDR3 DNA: TGTGCCAGCAGCCCCGGTGGTCCCAACAATGAGCAGTTCTTC. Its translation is CASSPGGPNNEQFF.